Shown below are 5 T cell receptor beta chains from a single sample sequenced in a study of cytomegalovirus exposure and HLA in healthy donors. The PCR made use of 60 Vbeta and 13 Jbeta primers. Repertoires were generated with immunoSEQ multiplex PCR, while TCRdb's copy carries only in-frame clones and drops some. The data contain around 150,000 clones, more than 70% of them seen just once; the ten biggest clones take up about 7.7%. Material: PBMCs. All receptors derive from a woman aged 40 to 50 in good health and CMV-seropositive.

In this sample, this clone turned up a few times. V and J are TRBV11-2 and TRBJ2-1, with D possibly being TRBD1 (5 bases). V lost 4 bases, J lost 10 bases, and 17 bases lay in between. Germline CDR1 reads SGHAT; CDR2 reads FQNNGV. The CDR3 runs 14 residues. CDR3 sequence reads: CASSSLPQDREQFF. CDR3 nucleotide sequence: TGTGCCAGCAGCTCTTTACCCCAAGACAGAGAGCAGTTCTTC. Full variable domain (outside the CDR3, taken from reference TRBV11-2 and TRBJ2-1): EAGVAQSPRYKIIEKRQSVAFWCNPISGHATLYWYQQILGQGPKLLIQFQNNGVVDDSQLPKDRFSAERLKGVDSTLKIQPAKLEDSAVYLCASSSLPQDREQFFGPGTRLTVL.

This chain uses TRBV7-2 with TRBJ1-3, with D perhaps matching TRBD1 (6 bases). CDR3 length: 15 amino acids. Germline-derived CDR1 and CDR2 are SGHTA and FQGNSA. V lost 5 bases to trimming and J lost 0 bases, with 11 bases between them. The CDR3 DNA reads TGTGCCAGCAGCCCGGACAGTAACTCTGGAAACACCATATATTTT. It encodes CASSPDSNSGNTIYF.

V gene TRBV6-6 combines with J gene TRBJ1-2, with TRBD1 matching 9 bases. J gave up 6 bases and V 5 bases, and 10 bases lay outside the gene matches. This CDR3 is built from 15 residues. Germline assignment: CDR1 MNHNY and CDR2 SVGAGI (reference sequence). For the CDR3, the DNA is TGTGCCAGCAGTAACCAGGACAGGGGTTATAATGGCTACACCTTC. This encodes CASSNQDRGYNGYTF.

V is TRBV29-1 and J is TRBJ2-7; perhaps TRBD2 as D (5 bases). Per the germline V gene, CDR1 is SQVTM and CDR2 is ANQGSEA. Deletions cut 7 bases from V and 7 bases from J, with 17 bases between. The CDR3 contains 12 residues. The CDR3 spells CSGDPGTGEQYF. Here the CDR3 DNA reads TGCAGCGGAGACCCGGGAACTGGAGAGCAGTACTTC.

The chain combines TRBV7-2 with TRBJ1-1; 7 bases are a match to TRBD1. This CDR3 has 15 amino acids. Germline CDR1 SGHTA, CDR2 FQGNSA. V dropped 5 bases and J dropped 1; count of bases not matched to a gene: 7. CDR3 residues: CASSRDRDRNTEAFF. CDR3 DNA sequence: TGTGCCAGCAGCCGAGACAGGGATCGGAACACTGAAGCTTTCTTT.